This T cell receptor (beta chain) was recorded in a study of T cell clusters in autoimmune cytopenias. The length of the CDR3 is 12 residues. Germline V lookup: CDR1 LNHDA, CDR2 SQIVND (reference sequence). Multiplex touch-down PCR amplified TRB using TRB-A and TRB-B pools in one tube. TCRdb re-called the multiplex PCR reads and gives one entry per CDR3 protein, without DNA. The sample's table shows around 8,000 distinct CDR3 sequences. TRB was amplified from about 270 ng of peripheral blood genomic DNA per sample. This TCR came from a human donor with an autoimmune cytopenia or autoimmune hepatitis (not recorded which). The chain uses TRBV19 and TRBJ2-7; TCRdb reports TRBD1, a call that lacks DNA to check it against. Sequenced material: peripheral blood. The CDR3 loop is CASSIQGSEQYF.